The 19 T cell receptor beta chains presented below share a single source sample, sequenced in a study of shared clonotypes between healthy human individuals. This table comes from immunoSEQ multiplex PCR, and its TCRdb copy is limited to in-frame clones, with some not included. The table lists 2 million to 3 million clones, roughly 93% of them singletons. The sample was naive CD4+ T cells from PBMCs. Indicated subset: CD45RA+ positively selected. The source of these receptors is a young man in good health. Some clones in this sample may be carry-over from other donors' samples.

A remark on this clone: The same CDR3 also results from other DNA sequences found in this sample. Written as DNA, the CDR3 is TGTGCCTGGAGTAGGGCCGGCACTGAAGCTTTCTTT. Amino acids: CAWSRAGTEAFF. The chain combines TRBV30 with TRBJ1-1; D gene ambiguous. The CDR3 length is 12 residues. Germline values: CDR1 GTSNPN, CDR2 SVGIG (reference sequence). The V end was cut by 2 bases, the J end by 4 bases, with 8 bases between. Looking up the rest from reference TRBV30 and TRBJ1-1 gives the full variable domain: SQTIHQWPATLVQPVGSPLSLECTVEGTSNPNLYWYRQAAGRGLQLLFYSVGIGQISSEVPQNLSASRPQDRQFILSSKKLLLSDSGFYLCAWSRAGTEAFFGQGTRLTVV.

This chain links TRBV7-2 with TRBJ2-1, with D hard to call. Germline values: CDR1 SGHTA, CDR2 FQGNSA. CDR3 length: 15 amino acids. Trimming removed 5 bases at V and 2 bases at J, with 13 bases between. This CDR3 reads CASSLEQTPYNEQFF. CDR3 DNA sequence: TGTGCCAGCAGCCTAGAGCAGACTCCCTACAATGAGCAGTTCTTC.

The J gene is TRBJ2-5, the V gene TRBV7-8, with 7 bases lining up with TRBD1. The CDR3 runs 11 residues. Germline CDR1 SGHVS, CDR2 FQNEAQ. The trim removed 7 bases at V and 9 bases at J, leaving 5 bases unmatched. CDR3 loop: CASTSTGAQYF. CDR3 nucleotide sequence: TGTGCCAGCACCTCAACAGGGGCCCAGTACTTC.

The V gene is TRBV30, the J gene TRBJ1-1; D call uncertain. Between the trimmed V and J ends, which lost 5 bases and 7 bases, there was a span of 11 bases. The CDR3 consists of 11 residues. Germline V gene lookup returns CDR1 GTSNPN and CDR2 SVGIG (reference sequence). CDR3 loop: CAWGPRDEAFF. DNA for the CDR3: TGTGCCTGGGGGCCTCGGGATGAAGCTTTCTTT.

Remarks on this clone: Other nucleotide sequences in the sample specify the same CDR3. The V gene is TRBV18, the J gene TRBJ2-5, with D unresolved. Germline assignment: CDR1 KGHSH and CDR2 LQKENI. The CDR3 is 13 amino acids. V lost 3 bases to trimming and J lost 5 bases, with 10 bases between them. The CDR3 nucleotides are TGTGCCAGCTCACCCTCAGGCGGTGAGACCCAGTACTTC. It encodes CASSPSGGETQYF.

This clone has a handful of counts. This chain links TRBV5-1 with TRBJ1-4; 7 bases match TRBD1. The CDR3 consists of 15 residues. The J segment lost 5 bases and the V segment lost 4 bases, leaving 8 bases of the junction unmatched. CDR1 is SGHRS and CDR2 is YFSETQ in the germline V gene. The CDR3 is CASSATGQLNEKLFF. For the CDR3, the DNA is TGCGCCAGCAGCGCTACGGGACAGCTGAATGAAAAACTGTTTTTT.

The V and J genes are TRBV5-1 and TRBJ2-5, with a possible D match to TRBD1 (6 bases). Germline loops: CDR1 SGHRS, CDR2 YFSETQ. The V end was cut by 5 bases, the J end by 1 base, with 12 bases between. The CDR3 consists of 14 residues. The DNA of the CDR3 is TGCGCCAGCAGAACTGGACAGCCCCAAGAGACCCAGTACTTC. Protein product: CASRTGQPQETQYF.

V and J are TRBV28 and TRBJ1-4, with D possibly TRBD1 on 5 matching bases. Germline assignment: CDR1 MDHEN and CDR2 SYDVKM. This CDR3 has 16 residues. Trimming took 1 base from V and 4 from J, leaving 13 bases between them. The CDR3 region has the DNA TGTGCCAGCAGTTTATTAGGGACGGGTTTTAATGAAAAACTGTTTTTT. As protein: CASSLLGTGFNEKLFF.

About this clone: Different DNA sequences within this sample yield the same CDR3. The chain is built from TRBV5-4 and TRBJ2-7; 10 bases map to TRBD2. The junction had 4 bases not matched to a gene; V was cut back by 3 bases and J by 4 bases. CDR1 is SGHNT, CDR2 YYREEE, per germline (reference sequence). The CDR3 is 14 residues long. The DNA for the CDR3 is TGTGCCAGCAGCTCTAGCGGGAGTAGTTACGAGCAGTACTTC. This codes for CASSSSGSSYEQYF.

The genes are TRBV28 and TRBJ2-1; 9 bases line up with TRBD1. CDR1 and CDR2 (germline): MDHEN, SYDVKM. The CDR3 is 16 residues long. The V gene end was trimmed by 8 bases and the J gene end by 6 bases; junction bases not matched to a gene: 14. The CDR3 here is CASGAPNRGLGNEQFF. The CDR3 DNA sequence: TGTGCCAGCGGAGCTCCCAACAGGGGGCTTGGCAATGAGCAGTTCTTC.

The rearrangement joins TRBV9 to TRBJ2-1; D is tentatively TRBD1 or TRBD2 (5 bases each). V was trimmed by 0 bases and J by 9 bases, leaving 10 bases between them. Germline V gene data show CDR1 as SGDLS and CDR2 as YYNGEE. The CDR3 length is 13 residues. The CDR3 loop reads CASSVDRGSEQFF. The DNA of the CDR3 is TGTGCCAGCAGCGTAGACCGGGGCAGTGAGCAGTTCTTC.

The table lists this clone with a few counts. This sample also contains other DNA sequences that code for the same CDR3. The chain employs TRBV30 and TRBJ1-5; possible D gene TRBD1, 5 bases. Germline loops: CDR1 GTSNPN, CDR2 SVGIG (reference sequence). V was shortened by 0 bases and J by 5 bases, with 8 bases between the two germline ends. CDR3 length: 13 residues. This CDR3 reads CAWSVQGDQPQHF. In DNA form, the CDR3 reads TGTGCCTGGAGTGTTCAGGGTGATCAGCCCCAGCATTTT.

Comment on this clone: This specimen includes other DNA sequences encoding the same CDR3. The chain combines TRBV28 with TRBJ1-1; D is undetermined. The V gene's germline CDR1 is MDHEN and CDR2 SYDVKM. The germline V and J ends were trimmed by 2 bases and 1 base, with 5 bases remaining between them. The CDR3 loop spans 13 amino acids. The CDR3 DNA reads as TGTGCCAGCAGTTTAGGCCGGAACACTGAAGCTTTCTTT. Translating it yields CASSLGRNTEAFF.

The V call is TRBV27, the J call TRBJ2-1; D may be TRBD2 (6 bases). This CDR3 spans 15 amino acids. V was pared by 3 bases and J by 0 bases, with 9 bases between. Germline V gene lookup returns CDR1 MNHEY and CDR2 SMNVEV (reference sequence). CDR3 sequence: CASSFGTGSYNEQFF. CDR3 bases: TGTGCCAGCAGTTTCGGGACTGGCTCCTACAATGAGCAGTTCTTC.

The chain employs TRBV5-1 and TRBJ2-5; 7 bases align to TRBD1. The germline V gene encodes CDR1 SGHRS and CDR2 YFSETQ. V dropped 0 bases and J dropped 2; count of bases not matched to a gene: 4. The CDR3 covers 15 residues. The CDR3 loop reads CASSLGGQIQETQYF. The CDR3 region has the DNA TGCGCCAGCAGCTTGGGGGGACAGATACAAGAGACCCAGTACTTC. The whole variable domain, filled in from reference TRBV5-1 and TRBJ2-5, reads KAGVTQTPRYLIKTRGQQVTLSCSPISGHRSVSWYQQTPGQGLQFLFEYFSETQRNKGNFPGRFSGRQFSNSRSEMNVSTLELGDSALYLCASSLGGQIQETQYFGPGTRLLVL.

J is TRBJ1-6 and V is TRBV27; D is ambiguous. From germline, CDR1 is MNHEY and CDR2 SMNVEV (reference sequence). V dropped 5 bases and J dropped 4 bases, with 18 bases sitting between them. CDR3 length equals 17 residues. CDR3 nucleotide sequence: TGTGCCAGCAGTCTCTTTTGGCAGGCCCAGTATAATTCACCCCTCCACTTT. As protein: CASSLFWQAQYNSPLHF.

The chain couples TRBV6-6 to TRBJ2-5; D is unclear. V lost 1 base and J 1 base, leaving 4 bases between the germline ends. The CDR3 totals 13 residues. CDR1 MNHNY and CDR2 SVGAGI come from the germline V gene (reference sequence). CDR3 nucleotide sequence: TGTGCCAGCAGTTACTACAGCCAAGAGACCCAGTACTTC. Protein sequence: CASSYYSQETQYF.

This chain joins TRBV7-8 and TRBJ2-7; tentatively, D is TRBD1 or TRBD2 (5 bases each). Trimming took off 5 bases at V and 5 bases at J, with 13 bases between the two ends. The CDR3 has 13 amino acids. CDR1 and CDR2 (germline): SGHVS, FQNEAQ. CDR3 sequence reads: CASSPARDHEQYF. Written as DNA, the CDR3 is TGTGCCAGCAGCCCAGCCCGGGACCACGAGCAGTACTTC.

About this clone: The same CDR3 arises from other DNA sequences in this sample as well. The chain carries TRBV28 and TRBJ2-7; D gene uncertain. Trimming shortened V by 2 bases and J by 4 bases, and 6 bases separated the two germline ends. This CDR3 is 12 amino acids long. Germline lookup yields CDR1 MDHEN and CDR2 SYDVKM. The CDR3 loop reads CASSLVGYEQYF. CDR3 coding DNA: TGTGCCAGCAGTTTAGTAGGATACGAGCAGTACTTC.